The 10 T cell receptor beta chains given below trace back to one sample, sequenced in a study of cytomegalovirus exposure and HLA in healthy donors. The method was immunoSEQ multiplex PCR; TCRdb's version includes in-frame clones alone and lacks a portion of them. Of some 130,000 clones listed, 88% are singletons. The specimen sequenced was PBMCs. These receptors were taken from a man younger than 45 in good health and CMV-seronegative.

The chain combines TRBV7-2 with TRBJ1-6; D possibly corresponds to TRBD1 (6 bases). The germline V gene encodes CDR1 SGHTA and CDR2 FQGNSA. The length of the CDR3 is 13 residues. Deletions cut 3 bases from V and 7 bases from J, with 7 bases between. CDR3 in amino acids: CASSFTGNSPLHF. For the CDR3, the DNA is TGTGCCAGCAGCTTTACAGGGAATTCACCCCTCCACTTT.

This clone was seen just once. The CDR3 nucleotides read TGTGCCACCCAGGGTCACAATGAGCAGTTCTTC. It specifies CATQGHNEQFF. V usage is TRBV7-9 and J usage is TRBJ2-1, with D possibly TRBD1 on 5 matching bases. V was cut by 10 bases and J by 5 bases, with 9 bases left in between. Germline V CDR1 and CDR2: SEHNR, FQNEAQ (reference sequence). This CDR3 has 11 residues.

This clone was recorded a few times. V gene TRBV30 combines with J gene TRBJ1-3; a possible D gene is TRBD1 (6 bases). Germline V gene data show CDR1 as GTSNPN and CDR2 as SVGIG (reference sequence). V gave up 4 bases and J gave up 1 base, with 11 bases separating them. The CDR3 contains 14 residues. CDR3 amino acids: CAWTEGGSGNTIYF. The CDR3 coding sequence is TGTGCCTGGACGGAAGGGGGATCTGGAAACACCATATATTTT.

The V gene is TRBV27, the J gene TRBJ1-5; D unresolved. Trimming stripped 6 bases from V and 0 bases from J, with 18 bases between. This CDR3 contains 17 residues. In germline, CDR1 is MNHEY, CDR2 SMNVEV (reference sequence). The CDR3 sequence: CASRVTSSAYSNQPQHF. The CDR3 DNA follows: TGTGCCAGCAGAGTAACGTCCAGCGCTTATAGCAATCAGCCCCAGCATTTT.

The chain carries TRBV6-5 and TRBJ1-1; 8 bases are a match to TRBD1. CDR3 size: 15 residues. Germline trimming cut 6 bases from V and 4 bases from J; bases unmatched to any gene: 10. Germline assignment: CDR1 MNHEY and CDR2 SVGAGI. The CDR3 loop is CASSSATGEVTEAFF. CDR3 bases: TGTGCCAGCAGCTCGGCGACAGGGGAGGTCACTGAAGCTTTCTTT.

A note on this clone: Relative to the germline gene, one junction end is altered; a read error may explain this. The chain is built from TRBV4-1 and TRBJ2-3, with TRBD2 as a possible D gene (5 bases). Germline V CDR1 and CDR2: MGHRA, YSYEKL. CDR3 size: 14 residues. CDR3 loop: CASSQGASTDTQFF. Here the CDR3 DNA reads TGCGCCAGCAGCCAAGGGGCTAGCACAGATACGCAGTTTTTT.

This clone has a single count. V usage is TRBV7-2 and J usage is TRBJ1-3; D unclear. The length of the CDR3 is 15 residues. Germline CDR1 SGHTA, CDR2 FQGNSA. Trimming took 2 bases from V and 2 from J, leaving 10 bases between them. CDR3 protein: CASSLSRQAGNTIYF. The CDR3, as DNA: TGTGCCAGCAGCTTATCAAGACAAGCTGGAAACACCATATATTTT.

The DNA for the CDR3 is TGTGCCATCAGTGGACAACAGGGGAACACTGAAGCTTTCTTT. Its protein is CAISGQQGNTEAFF. This chain links TRBV10-3 with TRBJ1-1; D is perhaps TRBD1 (6 bases). The CDR3 covers 14 residues. Germline CDR1 ENHRY, CDR2 SYGVKD. Trimming took 4 bases from V and 1 from J, leaving 10 bases between them.

This rearrangement joins TRBV6-1 to TRBJ1-5, with a possible D match to TRBD1 (5 bases). This CDR3 is built from 13 residues. Germline CDR1 reads MNHNS; CDR2 reads SASEGT. Deletions cut 2 bases from V and 5 bases from J, with 7 bases between. CDR3 DNA: TGTGCCAGCAGTGAAAACAGGTATCAGCCCCAGCATTTT. Amino acids: CASSENRYQPQHF.

Concerning this clone: This CDR3 is also generated by other DNA sequences in the sample. This rearrangement joins TRBV6-6 to TRBJ1-1; D gene ambiguous. The CDR3 length is 13 residues. Per the germline V gene, CDR1 is MNHNY and CDR2 is SVGAGI (reference sequence). V was cut by 6 bases and J by 4 bases, with 12 bases left in between. CDR3 protein: CASSSRGGTEAFF. CDR3 nucleotide sequence: TGTGCCAGCAGCTCACGAGGCGGCACTGAAGCTTTCTTT.